This TCR beta chain was retrieved from a study of OX40 agonist ivuxolimab in advanced cancers. Regarding the study in general: The costimulatory receptor OX40 (CD134) was targeted by ivuxolimab, a fully human IgG2 agonistic monoclonal antibody. Intravenous ivuxolimab was administered to patients every 2 weeks at six dose levels: 0.01, 0.1, 0.3, 1.5, 3 and 10 mg/kg. Of the roughly 52 patients in dose escalation, about 19 had hepatocellular carcinoma, some 15 had melanoma, 9 had renal cell carcinoma and 9 had head and neck cancer. In the dose-escalation cohort, 82.7% of patients were male, and the mean age was approximately 60 years, with a range of 23 to 79. Patients were allowed to have had prior anti-PD-1, anti-PD-L1 or anti-CTLA-4 therapy, and approximately 39% of the dose-escalation patients had been treated with checkpoint inhibitors. Three dose-escalation patients achieved partial responses, one with hepatocellular carcinoma and two with cutaneous melanoma. Peripheral TCRbeta sequencing was intended to test whether TCR sequence diversity was altered and clonal T-cell expansion was caused by ivuxolimab. The paper reports the monotherapy dose-escalation portion (N of about 50 patients) of the phase I ivuxolimab trial.

Beyond this particular receptor, the publication reports: Low levels of normalized T-cell clonal expansion were also shown by some nonresponding patients. Partial responders in the 0.1-3.0 mg/kg groups had among the lowest normalized peripheral clonal expansion, especially among CD8+ T cells. At doses of 0.1 to 3.0 mg/kg, clonal expansion of both CD4+ and CD8+ blood T cells was observed from baseline to week 6. Antigen specificity was not determined for the clonally expanded peripheral T cells. After ivuxolimab, expanded clones were on average more numerous among CD8+ T cells than among CD4+ T cells.

Genomic DNA was extracted from sorted cells for sequencing of the TCRbeta CDR3 region. The immunoSEQ Assay was used for sequencing of TCRbeta CDR3 regions. Drawn from immuneACCESS, this table holds only the in-frame rearrangements with V and J called that TCRdb kept. Clones are partly lost; checked studies trace under half to an unresolved V gene and leave the rest unexplained. The sample data list around 63,000 clones, and around nine tenths of these were observed just once. The ten largest account for 0.25% to 0.3% of the sample. The trial excluded patients who had a history of autoimmune disease or were on systemic immunosuppression. Peripheral blood for TCR sequencing was collected from all dose cohorts at baseline, on cycle 4 day 1, and on cycle 7 day 1. The samples were drawn from a first-in-human, open-label, multicenter phase I dose-escalation trial of ivuxolimab. The trial enrolled adults with locally advanced or metastatic head and neck squamous cell, hepatocellular, melanoma or renal cell carcinoma. Before TCR sequencing, CD4+ T cells and CD8+ T cells were sorted from peripheral blood as separate populations.

Concerning this clone itself: Its cognate antigen has yet to be identified. It has no much larger one-base neighbor in the sample; base qualities were not kept.

The material was CD4+ or CD8+ T cells sorted from blood, obtained in a trial of the OX40 agonist ivuxolimab. This receptor was taken from an adult with an advanced solid tumor such as melanoma, head and neck, liver or kidney cancer.

The nucleotide sequence is TGTGCCAGCAGTTTAATTTTTCCAGCGGGAGGCACAGATACGCAGTATTTT. Translation gives CASSLIFPAGGTDTQYF. Recombination joined TRBV28 with TRBJ2-3; TRBD2 fits 8 bases in the junction. V loses 2 bases at its end and J loses 1 base; junction bases beyond the gene matches: 8. Including cysteine and phenylalanine, the CDR3 has 17 amino acids. Only the CDR3 portion is preserved as DNA: 51 bases, with reading frame beginning at the first base. The germline V gene sets CDR1 to MDHEN and CDR2 to SYDVKM.